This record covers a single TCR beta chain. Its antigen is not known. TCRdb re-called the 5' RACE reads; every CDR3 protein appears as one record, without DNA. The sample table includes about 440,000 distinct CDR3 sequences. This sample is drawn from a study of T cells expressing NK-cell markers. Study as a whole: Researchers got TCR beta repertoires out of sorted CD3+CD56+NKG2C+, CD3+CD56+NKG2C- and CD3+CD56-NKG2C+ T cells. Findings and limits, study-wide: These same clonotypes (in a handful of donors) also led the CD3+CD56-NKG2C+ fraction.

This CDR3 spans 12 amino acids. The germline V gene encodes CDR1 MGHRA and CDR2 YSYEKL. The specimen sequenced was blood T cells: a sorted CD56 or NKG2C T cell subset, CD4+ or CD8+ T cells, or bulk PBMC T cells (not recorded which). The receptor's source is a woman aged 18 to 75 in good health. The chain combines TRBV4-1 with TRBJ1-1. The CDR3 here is CASSHTATEAFF.